The 20 T cell receptor beta chains given below trace back to one sample, sequenced in a study of shared clonotypes between healthy human individuals. The method was immunoSEQ multiplex PCR; TCRdb's version includes in-frame clones alone and lacks a portion of them. The data contain more than 2,000,000 clones, approximately 93% of them singletons. Sequencing input: naive CD4+ T cells from PBMCs. Regarding subset: CD45RA+ positively selected. The receptors derive from a man aged 18 to 30 in good health. Some clones in this sample may be carry-over from other donors' samples.

This chain joins TRBV7-2 and TRBJ2-3, with D perhaps TRBD2 (5 bases). V lost 2 bases to trimming and J lost 6 bases, with 9 bases between them. The CDR3 is 13 residues long. Germline V gives CDR1 SGHTA, CDR2 FQGNSA. Written as DNA, the CDR3 is TGTGCCAGCAGCTTATTCAGAGGGGATACGCAGTATTTT. Translated, it gives CASSLFRGDTQYF.

The table lists this clone with a count of one. The chain employs TRBV28 and TRBJ2-3, with 7 bases that match TRBD2. The CDR3 is 15 amino acids. V shed 6 bases and J 2 bases; nucleotides not matched to a gene: 8. Germline assignment: CDR1 MDHEN and CDR2 SYDVKM. The chain's CDR3 is CASSPGLRNTDTQYF. As DNA, the CDR3 is TGTGCCAGCAGCCCGGGACTAAGAAACACAGATACGCAGTATTTT. Filled out from reference TRBV28 and TRBJ2-3, the complete variable domain reads DVKVTQSSRYLVKRTGEKVFLECVQDMDHENMFWYRQDPGLGLRLIYFSYDVKMKEKGDIPEGYSVSREKKERFSLILESASTNQTSMYLCASSPGLRNTDTQYFGPGTRLTVL.

The chain is built from TRBV6-4 and TRBJ1-2; D gene unclear. CDR1 is MRHNA and CDR2 is SNTAGT in the germline V gene. There are 14 residues in the CDR3. Trimming pared 4 bases from V and 8 bases from J, leaving 17 bases between. The CDR3: CASSVEFGVEGYTF. CDR3 DNA sequence: TGTGCCAGCAGTGTGGAATTCGGGGTAGAGGGCTACACCTTC.

This clone occurred a few times. The chain recombines TRBV12-5 with TRBJ1-1; 9 bases align to TRBD1. This CDR3 is 16 amino acids long. The V segment lost 8 bases and the J segment 4 bases; nucleotides outside the gene matches: 14. Germline-derived CDR1 and CDR2 are LGHNT and FRNRAP. The CDR3 nucleotides are TGTGCTAGTTCGATTGGCCTGGGACAGGGCACCACTGAAGCTTTCTTT. Amino acids: CASSIGLGQGTTEAFF. Full variable domain (missing parts from reference TRBV12-5 and TRBJ1-1): DARVTQTPRHKVTEMGQEVTMRCQPILGHNTVFWYRQTMMQGLELLAYFRNRAPLDDSGMPKDRFSAEMPDATLATLKIQPSEPRDSAVYFCASSIGLGQGTTEAFFGQGTRLTVV.

The genes are TRBV5-8 and TRBJ2-7, with 8 bases fitting TRBD2. Germline CDR1 is SGHTS and CDR2 is YDEGEE. CDR3 size: 15 residues. J was trimmed by 2 bases and V by 4 bases; bases with no gene match: 8. The CDR3 is CASSLLREAAYEQYF. The CDR3 region has the DNA TGTGCCAGCAGCCTTCTGCGGGAGGCCGCCTACGAGCAGTACTTC.

The table lists this clone with a count of one. The chain is built from TRBV28 and TRBJ2-2, with 9 bases aligning to TRBD1. The germline V gene encodes CDR1 MDHEN and CDR2 SYDVKM. Germline trimming cut 6 bases from V and 1 base from J; bases unmatched to any gene: 9. CDR3 length: 17 amino acids. The CDR3 nucleotides read TGTGCCAGCAGCCGGTCCCGGGACAGGGTGAACACCGGGGAGCTGTTTTTT. This translates into CASSRSRDRVNTGELFF.

The chain links TRBV27 to TRBJ2-6; D is possibly TRBD1 (8 bases). Per germline, CDR1 MNHEY and CDR2 SMNVEV (reference sequence). There are 18 residues in the CDR3. V was pared by 6 bases and J by 2 bases, with 20 bases between. CDR3 sequence reads: CASSLGGTGIPGANVLTF. The CDR3, as DNA: TGTGCCAGCAGCCTGGGGGGGACAGGTATCCCTGGGGCCAACGTCCTGACTTTC.

V and J are TRBV29-1 and TRBJ2-5; D could derive from TRBD1 or TRBD2 (5 bases each). The CDR3 spans 14 residues. Germline V gene lookup returns CDR1 SQVTM and CDR2 ANQGSEA. Trimming pared 6 bases from V and 4 bases from J, leaving 18 bases between. The CDR3 DNA is TGCAGCGTGACCCGGGGCGCGAAAGCAGAGACCCAGTACTTC. It translates to CSVTRGAKAETQYF.

The CDR3 protein is CARSRLRRVKNIQYF. The DNA of the CDR3 is TGTGCCAGAAGCCGCCTTCGGCGGGTGAAAAACATTCAGTACTTC. The chain combines TRBV5-3 with TRBJ2-4, with D perhaps matching TRBD2 (5 bases). TRBV5-3 is assigned to the ORF class and has an uncertain function. The CDR3 contains 15 residues. The germline V and J ends were trimmed by 4 bases and 4 bases, with 15 bases remaining between them.

The chain joins TRBV6-1 to TRBJ2-7; D is possibly TRBD1 (7 bases). CDR3 length: 13 amino acids. Germline CDR1 reads MNHNS; CDR2 reads SASEGT. Deletions cut 6 bases from V and 6 bases from J, with 15 bases between. CDR3 sequence: CASRDQGGSEQYF. Written as DNA, the CDR3 is TGTGCCAGCAGGGACCAGGGGGGATCCGAGCAGTACTTC.

This clone has just one count. The rearrangement links TRBV7-9 to TRBJ2-5; D is unclear. This CDR3 spans 11 amino acids. Trimming pared 7 bases from V and 2 bases from J, leaving 5 bases between. Per the germline V gene, CDR1 is SEHNR and CDR2 is FQNEAQ (reference sequence). CDR3 DNA: TGTGCCAGCAACTTTCAAGAGACCCAGTACTTC. Protein product: CASNFQETQYF.

V usage is TRBV28 and J usage is TRBJ2-7, with D hard to call. Trimming took 2 bases from V and 3 from J, leaving 14 bases between them. CDR1 is MDHEN, CDR2 SYDVKM, per germline. This CDR3 has 15 residues. CDR3 DNA: TGTGCCAGCAGTTTAGACCCATCACGGCGCTACGAGCAGTACTTC. Amino acid sequence: CASSLDPSRRYEQYF.

The chain uses TRBV28 and TRBJ2-7; D may be TRBD2 (7 bases). Germline V gene lookup returns CDR1 MDHEN and CDR2 SYDVKM. Trimming pared 1 base from V and 2 bases from J, leaving 18 bases between. This CDR3 spans 17 amino acids. CDR3 sequence (DNA): TGTGCCAGCAGTTTATATGGGGGGGCAGGGTCCCCCTACGAGCAGTACTTC. Translating gives CASSLYGGAGSPYEQYF.

The chain uses TRBV4-3 and TRBJ2-1, with TRBD2 matching 10 bases. Per the germline V gene, CDR1 is LGHNA and CDR2 is YSLEER. The CDR3 extends over 12 amino acids. Losses at the gene ends were 4 bases for V and 15 bases for J; bases not matched to a gene: 6. The CDR3 coding sequence is TGCGCCAGCAGCCCTAGCGGGAGAGAGGGGTTCTTC. Amino acid sequence: CASSPSGREGFF.

V gene TRBV5-4 combines with J gene TRBJ1-3, with 9 bases lining up with TRBD1. The CDR3 extends over 16 amino acids. From germline, CDR1 is SGHNT and CDR2 YYREEE (reference sequence). Losses at the gene ends were 0 bases for V and 8 bases for J; bases not matched to a gene: 9. CDR3 sequence: CASSLDKRQGVDTIYF. DNA of the CDR3: TGTGCCAGCAGCTTGGACAAAAGACAGGGGGTGGACACCATATATTTT.

The chain employs TRBV4-1 and TRBJ1-5; perhaps TRBD1 as D (5 bases). Germline V gene sequence: CDR1 MGHRA, CDR2 YSYEKL. V lost 1 base and J 0 bases, leaving 13 bases between the germline ends. The CDR3 has 17 amino acids. The CDR3 sequence: CASSQGIRGNSNQPQHF. The CDR3, as DNA: TGCGCCAGCAGCCAAGGCATTCGGGGGAATAGCAATCAGCCCCAGCATTTT.

J is TRBJ2-5 and V is TRBV5-1, with TRBD1 matching 10 bases. Trimming removed 4 bases from V and 4 bases from J; junction bases left unmatched: 7. Germline V CDR1 and CDR2: SGHRS, YFSETQ. The CDR3 runs to 15 residues. CDR3 protein: CASSGGTGVGETQYF. In nucleotides, the CDR3 is TGCGCCAGCAGCGGTGGGACAGGGGTGGGAGAGACCCAGTACTTC.

V usage is TRBV2 and J usage is TRBJ2-3; TRBD2 agrees at 11 bases. The germline CDR1 and CDR2 sequences are SNHLY and FYNNEI. J was trimmed by 6 bases and V by 7 bases; bases with no gene match: 12. The CDR3 sequence is 16 residues long. The CDR3 DNA reads TGTGCCAGCACCCACGGCCTAGCGGGAGGTGGCGATACGCAGTATTTT. It encodes CASTHGLAGGGDTQYF.

This clone was observed a handful of times. The V gene is TRBV6-6, the J gene TRBJ1-5, with a weak D call TRBD1 (6 bases). Germline CDR1 is MNHNY and CDR2 is SVGAGI (reference sequence). V was cut by 5 bases and J by 0 bases, with 11 bases left in between. The CDR3 has 15 residues. The CDR3 is CASSHGQNSNQPQHF. CDR3 sequence (DNA): TGTGCCAGCAGTCACGGACAGAATAGCAATCAGCCCCAGCATTTT.

The V call is TRBV27, the J call TRBJ1-1; D remains unclear. V was pared by 4 bases and J by 0 bases, with 9 bases between. The CDR3 is 14 amino acids. Per germline, CDR1 MNHEY and CDR2 SMNVEV (reference sequence). The CDR3 coding sequence is TGTGCCAGCAGTTCCTACGCTATGAACACTGAAGCTTTCTTT. Its translation is CASSSYAMNTEAFF.